The present T cell receptor (beta chain) was sequenced within a study of T cells in Graves' hyperthyroidism and ophthalmopathy (dated by TCRdb to the late 2010s). Describing the broader study: Peripheral blood samples were taken at initial diagnosis, before any treatment was given. In about 6 Graves' hyperthyroidism patients, the study also compared T-cell repertoires from thyroid tissue with T-cell repertoires from blood. A discovery cohort of roughly 100 patients, approximately 45 with Graves' ophthalmopathy and more than 55 with stable Graves' hyperthyroidism, was used to find distinguishing TCR V-J signatures. Whether ophthalmopathy could be predicted prospectively was tested in an independent validation cohort made up of about 20 hyperthyroidism patients plus 17 patients who later progressed to ophthalmopathy. According to the paper, TCR Vbeta CDR3 sequencing was carried out on 135 peripheral blood samples, which came from 40 to 45 ophthalmopathy, 75 to 80 hyperthyroidism and approximately 17 progressor patients. The 100 discovery patients were divided at random into training and test sets in a 7:3 ratio. Following sampling, methimazole starting at 30 mg daily was given to hyperthyroidism patients, and high-dose intravenous methylprednisolone was given to ophthalmopathy patients. Beyond this particular receptor, the publication reports: Most expanded thyroid clonotypes (frequency above 0.001) were also found in blood, which suggests that blood repertoires may mirror thyroid immune responses. No statistical method was used to fix the sample size in advance, and group allocation was not hidden from the investigators. A model built on a 13 V-J signature distinguished ophthalmopathy from stable hyperthyroidism, reaching roughly 88% sensitivity and about 81% specificity in cross-validation and 80%/75% in testing. In validation, the model predicted progression to ophthalmopathy with just under 71% sensitivity and about 72% specificity, a median of 6.5 months before onset.

In the ophthalmopathy patients, disease was moderately to severely active, with a Clinical Activity Score of 3 or more, a NOSPECS grade of 4 or more, and a duration of less than 3 months. The study excluded patients with uncontrolled infections, other autoimmune diseases, pregnancy or lactation. Diagnoses were based on clinical symptoms, serum thyroxine and TRAb, thyroid ultrasound and orbital computed tomography. Ficoll-Paque density gradient centrifugation was used to isolate PBMCs from around 10 ml of fresh peripheral blood. Trizol reagent was used to extract total RNA, and RNA quality was then checked on an Agilent 2100 Bioanalyzer. This clonotype has ten or more counts. Its antigen is not yet known. No much larger clone exists at a distance of one base, and base qualities are not known. The TCR beta CDR3 regions were amplified from the RNA transcripts. The TCR CDR3 was subjected to a first round of RT-PCR using the HTBI primer set and the Qiagen OneStep RT-PCR kit. The libraries were constructed in a second round of multiplex PCR and then size-selected and purified. Sequencing of the libraries was done on an Illumina HiSeq2000 using paired-end 100 bp reads. For the original study's pipeline: Raw data were processed with SOAPnuke, discarding reads with adapters, uncalled bases, mean Phred below 15, or no exact constant-primer or identifier match. High-quality paired reads were merged using COPE v1.2.5, and each unique nucleotide sequence was defined as a clonotype. MiTCR v1.1 was used to align the clonotypes against IMGT TRBV, TRBD and TRBJ reference segments. Analysis was restricted to V-J combinations with a frequency above 0.0001, which covered 98% to 99.2% of repertoires. A TCS score was defined as the ratio between F50 (clonal expansion) and ExV (chaos), using BLOSUM62-based TCRdist between CDR3 peptides within each V-J. Welch's t-statistics and random forest reduced roughly 530 V-J features to under 15, which were used in a naive Bayes classifier (R e1071). The similarity between thyroid and blood repertoires was quantified using the Morisita-Horn index. TCRdb redid the processing of the public reads, applying fastp at Q25 and MiXCR, and retained in-frame beta chains. Each entry is one CDR3 protein sequence, shown with its most common DNA and genes. TCRdb, rather than the study authors, made the V and J calls. Here the sample has 550,000 to 700,000 distinct CDR3 sequences; about 15% occur a single time. The ten largest make up around 4.1% of the sample.

CDR1 and CDR2, looked up from the germline V gene (reference sequence), are GTSNPN and SVGIG. The CDR3 spans 15 residues, from the cysteine through the phenylalanine. The entry retains the CDR3 DNA only, 45 bases that are in frame from base 1. A distance of 14 bases separates the germline ends of V and J, which lose 0 bases and 2 bases respectively. Sample: blood. This clonotype was obtained from a woman in her forties with Graves' ophthalmopathy. The rearranged chain carries TRBV30 and TRBJ2-7; the D gene is possibly TRBD1 or TRBD2, each agreeing over 5 bases. The nucleotide sequence reads TGTGCCTGGAGTGTAGGGGCAGGGAGTCCCTACGAGCAGTACTTC. It translates to CAWSVGAGSPYEQYF.